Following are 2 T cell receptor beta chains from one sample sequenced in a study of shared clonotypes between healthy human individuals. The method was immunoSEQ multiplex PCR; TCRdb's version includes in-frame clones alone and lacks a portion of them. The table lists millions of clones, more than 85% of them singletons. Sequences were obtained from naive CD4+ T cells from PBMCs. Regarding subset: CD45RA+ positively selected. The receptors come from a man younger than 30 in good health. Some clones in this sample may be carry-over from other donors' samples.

The CDR3 coding sequence is TGCGCCAGCAGTCAGGGCCCGCCCTCCTACGAGCAGTACTTC. This translates into CASSQGPPSYEQYF. The chain recombines TRBV23-1 with TRBJ2-7; no clear D. TRBV23-1 is designated an ORF whose function remains uncertain. The V gene lost 3 bases and the J gene lost 0 bases, with 9 bases spanning the gap. The CDR3 contains 14 residues.

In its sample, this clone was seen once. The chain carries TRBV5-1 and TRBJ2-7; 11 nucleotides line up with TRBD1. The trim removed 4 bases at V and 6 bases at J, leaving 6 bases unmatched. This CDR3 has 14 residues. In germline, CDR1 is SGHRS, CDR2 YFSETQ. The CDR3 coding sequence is TGCGCCAGCAGCCCCCGGGACAGGGGGAGCGAGCAGTACTTC. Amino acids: CASSPRDRGSEQYF. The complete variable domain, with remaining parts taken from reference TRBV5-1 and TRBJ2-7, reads KAGVTQTPRYLIKTRGQQVTLSCSPISGHRSVSWYQQTPGQGLQFLFEYFSETQRNKGNFPGRFSGRQFSNSRSEMNVSTLELGDSALYLCASSPRDRGSEQYFGPGTRLTVT.